These T cell receptor beta chains were read from a single sample in a study of blood T cell repertoires in COVID-19. Method: immunoSEQ multiplex PCR; TCRdb's copy keeps in-frame clones and lacks some. The data contain about 210,000 clones, about 87% of them singletons. Sample: peripheral blood. Every receptor here comes from a man in his 60s with acute or convalescent COVID-19. CDR3s include the opening cysteine and the closing phenylalanine or tryptophan. Fields, in order: V gene, D gene, J gene, clone size, CDR3 protein, CDR3 DNA. The D gene is left open where the match is weak. Not every row has a clone size; where given, it reads once, few, many or a size class.

>TRBV27|TRBD1|TRBJ1-6|.
CASSLVGQANNSPLHF
TGTGCCAGCAGTTTAGTCGGACAGGCTAATAATTCACCCCTCCACTTT
>TRBV9|TRBD1|TRBJ2-7|.
CASSETGLASYEQYF
TGTGCCAGCAGCGAGACAGGGCTCGCCTCCTACGAGCAGTACTTC
>TRBV5-1|TRBD1|TRBJ2-2|.
CASSRDRGGELFF
TGCGCCAGCAGCCGAGACAGGGGTGGGGAGCTGTTTTTT
>TRBV15|.|TRBJ1-2|few
CATSREGANYGYTF
TGTGCCACCAGCAGAGAGGGAGCTAACTATGGCTACACCTTC
>TRBV15|TRBD2|TRBJ2-1|.
CATSRFFSGGPYNEQFF
TGTGCCACCAGCAGATTCTTTAGCGGGGGCCCCTACAATGAGCAGTTCTTC
>TRBV7-3|.|TRBJ1-1|.
CASSSSGNTEAFF
TGTGCCAGCAGCTCTTCAGGGAACACTGAAGCTTTCTTT
>TRBV5-1|TRBD2|TRBJ2-7|.
CASSSNREVSYEQYF
TGCGCCAGCAGCTCAAACCGGGAGGTCTCCTACGAGCAGTACTTC
>TRBV7-8|TRBD2|TRBJ2-7|.
CASSASGGASSYEQYF
TGTGCCAGCAGCGCCAGCGGGGGGGCCAGTTCCTACGAGCAGTACTTC
>TRBV2|.|TRBJ2-7|.
CASSETAGAYEQYF
TGTGCCAGCAGTGAGACGGCGGGGGCTTACGAGCAGTACTTC
>TRBV6-2/TRBV6-3|.|TRBJ2-2|.
CASSYKSGQPTGELFF
TGTGCCAGCAGTTACAAAAGCGGACAGCCCACCGGGGAGCTGTTTTTT
>TRBV9|TRBD1|TRBJ1-3|.
CASSAKDRGNTIYF
TGTGCCAGCAGCGCCAAGGACAGGGGAAACACCATATATTTT